The subject of this entry is one T cell receptor beta chain. It has no known antigen specificity. Per-nucleotide qualities are absent, and no much larger clonotype sits a single base away. These data come from a study of T cells in tumors and immune-related adverse events (dated by TCRdb to the early 2020s). Using the immunoSEQ assay, the TCR beta locus was amplified and sequenced, producing bulk TCR Vbeta CDR3 data. The original pipeline was this. CDR3s were excluded if they were non-productive, were shorter than 7 amino acids, or did not start with C or end with F/W. Only specimens with at least 1000 reads were analysed, and clonotypes were defined at the amino acid level. Clonality was calculated as 1 minus Pielou's evenness. To equalize library sizes, abundance-weighted random subsampling with replacement was performed and repeated 100 times so that 95% confidence intervals could be reported. Repertoire overlap was quantified using the Morisita overlap index, and the top 40 clones per specimen were examined for overlap with the irAE. Imported from immuneACCESS, the table was reduced by TCRdb to in-frame sequences with V and J called. These copies leave out some clones; in studies compared against another copy, an unresolved V gene accounts for under half, and the cause of the remainder is not known. That table furnishes V, J and clone size, whereas the DNA furnished D and trimming. This sample lists roughly 5,100 clones; approximately 64% were detected once. The ten most abundant clones make up around 5.7% of the sample.

Per the publication, the treatment or condition label means: nivolumab (PD-1 blockade) given before sampling. The DNeasy Blood and Tissue Kit was used to extract DNA from the formalin-fixed paraffin-embedded specimens. CDR1 and CDR2 (MNHEY, SVGAGI) derive from the germline V gene. Taken from cysteine to phenylalanine, the CDR3 has 15 residues. Solely the CDR3 DNA is kept, with 45 bases framed from the first base. Trimming takes 0 bases from V and 3 bases from J, and the germline ends sit 9 bases apart. The sample in question was gut tissue, obtained from a patient treated with anti-PD-1 therapy. The rearranged segments are TRBV6-5 and TRBJ1-5; the D gene is perhaps TRBD1, on 6 matching bases. The TCR comes from a female donor with metastatic renal cell carcinoma. CDR3 region: CASSYSGGTNQPQHF. The nucleotides are TGTGCCAGCAGTTACTCAGGGGGAACCAATCAGCCCCAGCATTTT.